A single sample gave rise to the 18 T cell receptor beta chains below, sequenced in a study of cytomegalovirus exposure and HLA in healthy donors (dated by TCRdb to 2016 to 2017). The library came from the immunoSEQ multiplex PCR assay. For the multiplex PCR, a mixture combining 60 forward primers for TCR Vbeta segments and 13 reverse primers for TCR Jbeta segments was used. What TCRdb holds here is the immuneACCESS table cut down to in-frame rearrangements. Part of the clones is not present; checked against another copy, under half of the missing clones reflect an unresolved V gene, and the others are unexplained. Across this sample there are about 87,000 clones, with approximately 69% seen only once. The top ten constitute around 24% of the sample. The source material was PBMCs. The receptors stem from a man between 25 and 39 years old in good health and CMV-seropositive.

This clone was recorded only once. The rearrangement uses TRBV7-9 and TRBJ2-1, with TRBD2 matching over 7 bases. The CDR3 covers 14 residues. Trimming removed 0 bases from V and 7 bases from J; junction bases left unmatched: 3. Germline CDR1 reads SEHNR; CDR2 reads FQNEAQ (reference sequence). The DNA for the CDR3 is TGTGCCAGCAGCTTAGCGGGAGGGAGGAATGAGCAGTTCTTC. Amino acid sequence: CASSLAGGRNEQFF. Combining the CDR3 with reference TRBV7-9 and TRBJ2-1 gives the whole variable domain DTGVSQNPRHKITKRGQNVTFRCDPISEHNRLYWYRQTLGQGPEFLTYFQNEAQLEKSRLLSDRFSAERPKGSFSTLEIQRTEQGDSAMYLCASSLAGGRNEQFFGPGTRLTVL.

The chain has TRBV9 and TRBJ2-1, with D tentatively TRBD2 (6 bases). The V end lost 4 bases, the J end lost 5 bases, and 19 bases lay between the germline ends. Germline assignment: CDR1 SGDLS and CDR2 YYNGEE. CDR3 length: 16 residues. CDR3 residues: CASSWSLAGPDNEQFF. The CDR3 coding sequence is TGTGCCAGCAGCTGGTCACTGGCGGGACCCGACAATGAGCAGTTCTTC.

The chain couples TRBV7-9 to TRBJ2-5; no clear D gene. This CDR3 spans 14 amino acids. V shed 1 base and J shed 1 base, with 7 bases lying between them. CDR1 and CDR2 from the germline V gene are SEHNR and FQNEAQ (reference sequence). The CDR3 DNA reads TGTGCCAGCAGCTTAGGCGGCAGCCAAGAGACCCAGTACTTC. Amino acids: CASSLGGSQETQYF.

The CDR3 protein is CASSQDAGAHNEQFF. The CDR3 bases are TGTGCCAGCAGCCAAGATGCGGGTGCCCACAATGAGCAGTTCTTC. The chain carries TRBV4-2 and TRBJ2-1, with D possibly matching TRBD2 (5 bases). V lost 0 bases, J lost 5 bases, and 11 bases lay in between. The CDR3 has 15 residues. Germline CDR1 reads LGHNA; CDR2 reads YNFKEQ.

The CDR3 coding sequence is TGTGCCACCAGCAGAGCTTTGGACAGTAATCAGCCCCAGCATTTT. Its protein is CATSRALDSNQPQHF. The J gene is TRBJ1-5, the V gene TRBV15; weak D call: TRBD1 (6 bases). The CDR3 runs 15 residues. Per germline, CDR1 LNHNV and CDR2 YYDKDF (reference sequence). The V end was cut by 1 base, the J end by 4 bases, with 11 bases between.

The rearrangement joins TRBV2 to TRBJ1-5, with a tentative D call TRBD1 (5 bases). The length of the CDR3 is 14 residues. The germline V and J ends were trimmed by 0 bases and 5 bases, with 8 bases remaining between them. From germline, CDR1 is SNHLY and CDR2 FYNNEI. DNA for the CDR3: TGTGCCAGCAGTGAAGCGGGGGGGTATCAGCCCCAGCATTTT. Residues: CASSEAGGYQPQHF.

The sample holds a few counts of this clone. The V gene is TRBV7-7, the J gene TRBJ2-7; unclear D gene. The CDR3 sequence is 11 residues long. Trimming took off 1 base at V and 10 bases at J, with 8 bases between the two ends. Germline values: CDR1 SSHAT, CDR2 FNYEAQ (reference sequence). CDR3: CASSLEEIQYF. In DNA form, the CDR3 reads TGTGCCAGCAGCTTAGAGGAGATCCAGTACTTC. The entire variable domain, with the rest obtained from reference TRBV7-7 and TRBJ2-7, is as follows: GAGVSQSPRYKVTKRGQDVTLRCDPISSHATLYWYQQALGQGPEFLTYFNYEAQPDKSGLPSDRFSAERPEGSISTLTIQRTEQRDSAMYRCASSLEEIQYFGPGTRLTVT.

CDR3 DNA sequence: TGTGCCAGCACGACTAGCTTCCAAGAGACCCAGTACTTC. Its protein product is CASTTSFQETQYF. The genes are TRBV2 and TRBJ2-5, with 7 positions matching TRBD2. Germline V gene data show CDR1 as SNHLY and CDR2 as FYNNEI. CDR3 length equals 13 residues. With 7 bases clipped from V and 1 base from J, the junction kept 3 bases outside the gene matches.

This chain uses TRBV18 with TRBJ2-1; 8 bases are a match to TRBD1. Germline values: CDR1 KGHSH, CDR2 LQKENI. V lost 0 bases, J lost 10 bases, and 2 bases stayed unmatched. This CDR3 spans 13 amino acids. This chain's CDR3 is CASSPPGTGEQFF. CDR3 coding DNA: TGTGCCAGCTCACCACCCGGGACAGGCGAGCAGTTCTTC.

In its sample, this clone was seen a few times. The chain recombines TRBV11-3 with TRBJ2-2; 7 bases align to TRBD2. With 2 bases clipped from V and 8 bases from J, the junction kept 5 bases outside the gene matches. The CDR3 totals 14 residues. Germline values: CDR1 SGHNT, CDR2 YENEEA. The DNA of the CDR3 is TGTGCCAGCAGCTTAAGGCGGGAGACGGGGGAGCTGTTTTTT. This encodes CASSLRRETGELFF.

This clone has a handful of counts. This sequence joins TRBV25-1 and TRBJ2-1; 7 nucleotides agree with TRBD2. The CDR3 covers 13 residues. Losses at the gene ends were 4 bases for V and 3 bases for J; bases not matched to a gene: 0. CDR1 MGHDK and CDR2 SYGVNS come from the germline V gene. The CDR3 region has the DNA TGTGCCAGCAGTGGCGGGGGCTACAATGAGCAGTTCTTC. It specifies CASSGGGYNEQFF.

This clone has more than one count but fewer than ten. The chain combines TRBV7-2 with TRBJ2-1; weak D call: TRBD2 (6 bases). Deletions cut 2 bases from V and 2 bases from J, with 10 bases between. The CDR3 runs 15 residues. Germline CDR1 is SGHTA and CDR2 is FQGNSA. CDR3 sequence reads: CASSLTGSTYNEQFF. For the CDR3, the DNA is TGTGCCAGCAGCTTAACCGGGAGTACCTACAATGAGCAGTTCTTC. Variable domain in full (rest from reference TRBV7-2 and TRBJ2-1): GAGVSQSPSNKVTEKGKDVELRCDPISGHTALYWYRQSLGQGLEFLIYFQGNSAPDKSGLPSDRFSAERTGGSVSTLTIQRTQQEDSAVYLCASSLTGSTYNEQFFGPGTRLTVL.

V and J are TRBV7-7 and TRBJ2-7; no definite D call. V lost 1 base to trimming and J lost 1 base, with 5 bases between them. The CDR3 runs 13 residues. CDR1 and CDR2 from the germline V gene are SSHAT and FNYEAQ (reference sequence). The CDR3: CASSLELSYEQYF. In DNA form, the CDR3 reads TGTGCCAGCAGCTTAGAACTGTCCTACGAGCAGTACTTC.

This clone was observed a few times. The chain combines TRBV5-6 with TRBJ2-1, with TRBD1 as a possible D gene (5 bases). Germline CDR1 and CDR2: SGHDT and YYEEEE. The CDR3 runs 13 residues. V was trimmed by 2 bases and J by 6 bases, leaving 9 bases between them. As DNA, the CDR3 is TGTGCCAGCAGCTTATGGCAGGGCAATGAGCAGTTCTTC. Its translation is CASSLWQGNEQFF.

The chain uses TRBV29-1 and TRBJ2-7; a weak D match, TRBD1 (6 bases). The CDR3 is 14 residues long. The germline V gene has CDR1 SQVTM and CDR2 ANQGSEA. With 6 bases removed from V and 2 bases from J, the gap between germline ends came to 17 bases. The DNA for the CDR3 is TGCAGCGTCCGAGGGGTGGGGGCAGCCTACGAGCAGTACTTC. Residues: CSVRGVGAAYEQYF.

Here the CDR3 reads CASSLASAGSVTQYF. CDR3 DNA sequence: TGTGCCAGCAGCTTAGCCAGTGCGGGGTCGGTAACCCAGTACTTC. This chain joins TRBV11-2 and TRBJ2-5; possibly TRBD2 for D (6 bases). CDR1 and CDR2 from the germline V gene are SGHAT and FQNNGV. The CDR3 sequence is 15 residues long. The ends were cut back, 1 base at V and 8 bases at J, with 17 bases in the middle. The complete variable domain, with remaining parts taken from reference TRBV11-2 and TRBJ2-5, reads EAGVAQSPRYKIIEKRQSVAFWCNPISGHATLYWYQQILGQGPKLLIQFQNNGVVDDSQLPKDRFSAERLKGVDSTLKIQPAKLEDSAVYLCASSLASAGSVTQYFGPGTRLLVL.

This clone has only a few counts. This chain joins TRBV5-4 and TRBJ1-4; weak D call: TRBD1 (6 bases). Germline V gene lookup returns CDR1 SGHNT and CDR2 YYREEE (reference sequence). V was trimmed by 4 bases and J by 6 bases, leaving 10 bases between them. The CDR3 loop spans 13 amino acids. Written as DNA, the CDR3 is TGTGCCAGCAGCCCCGAGGGGGATGAAAAACTGTTTTTT. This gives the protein CASSPEGDEKLFF.

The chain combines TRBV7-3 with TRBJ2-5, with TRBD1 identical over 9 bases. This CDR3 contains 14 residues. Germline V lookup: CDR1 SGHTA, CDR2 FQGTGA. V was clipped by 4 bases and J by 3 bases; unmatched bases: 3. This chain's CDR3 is CASSSTGGEETQYF. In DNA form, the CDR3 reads TGTGCCAGCAGCTCGACAGGGGGTGAAGAGACCCAGTACTTC.